Detailed here is one T cell receptor (beta chain). Antigen: not known. This clone may be a read error of a much larger clone one base away. The limits of the CDR3 on the DNA are not certain, so only TCRdb's listed CDR3 is given. It was with a sample-barcoded 5' primer and a J-beta primer mix that a second PCR of roughly 6 to 11 cycles was run. A single record per CDR3 protein comes from TCRdb applying MiXCR to the 5' RACE reads. The profile shows 1.5 million to 2 million distinct CDR3 sequences, roughly 28% of them singletons. This entry belongs to a study of blood T cells in healthy people across ages. Per germline, CDR1 SQVTM and CDR2 ANQGSEA. Including both end residues, the CDR3 is 12 amino acids long. Study outcomes and limitations: Diversity estimates drawn from one million T cells were deemed underestimates. As naive T cell percentage varied, TCR beta diversity correlated strongly with it. Naive CD4+ cell counts and diversity both ran higher in long-lived than in aged donors.

The draw of peripheral blood yielded around 10 milliliters from each donor. The J gene is TRBJ1-2, the V gene TRBV29-1. Sequencing was performed on blood. The receptor was derived from a woman in her thirties in good health. CDR3 sequence reads: CSAKHGAYGCTF.